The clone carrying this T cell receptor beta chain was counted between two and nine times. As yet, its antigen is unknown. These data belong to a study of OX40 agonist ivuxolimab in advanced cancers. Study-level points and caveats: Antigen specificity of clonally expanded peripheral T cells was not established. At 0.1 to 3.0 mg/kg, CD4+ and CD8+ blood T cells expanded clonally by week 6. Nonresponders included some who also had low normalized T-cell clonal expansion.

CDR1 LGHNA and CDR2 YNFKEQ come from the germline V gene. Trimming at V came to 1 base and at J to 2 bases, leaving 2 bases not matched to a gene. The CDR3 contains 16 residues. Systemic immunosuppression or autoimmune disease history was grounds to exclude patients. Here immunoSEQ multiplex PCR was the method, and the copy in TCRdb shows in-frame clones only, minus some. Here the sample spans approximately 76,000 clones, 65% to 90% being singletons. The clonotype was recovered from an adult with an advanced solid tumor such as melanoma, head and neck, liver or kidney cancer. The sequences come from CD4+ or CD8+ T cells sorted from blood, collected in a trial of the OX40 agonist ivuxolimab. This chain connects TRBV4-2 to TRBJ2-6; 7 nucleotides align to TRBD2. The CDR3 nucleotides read TGTGCCAGCAGCCAAGTTGGGGGGGCTGGGGCCAACGTCCTGACTTTC. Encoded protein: CASSQVGGAGANVLTF.